This T cell receptor (beta chain) comes out of a study of neoadjuvant anti-PD-1 for oral cavity cancer (dated by TCRdb to the early 2020s). Notes on the research overall: Three to four biweekly doses of nivolumab at 3 mg/kg were mostly administered to patients before curative-intent surgical resection. Patients who did not progress were given a fourth nivolumab dose at about day 43 and had definitive surgical resection on days 50-56. Under RECIST 1.1, a patient counted as a responder if showing complete response, partial response or stable disease, and as a non-responder if showing progression. The parent correlative cohort had about eleven patients and a response rate of roughly 34%.

Concerning this clone: The specificity of this receptor is unknown. Base qualities are not provided; no much larger clone lies one nucleotide away. In the same sample, other DNA sequences code for this CDR3.

Results and caveats for the whole study, not just this receptor: Only a few patients per response group were included in the TCR analyses, and the authors called for validation in larger cohorts. Higher pretreatment blood Treg/Th17 ratios correlated with higher pretreatment blood TCRbeta clonality and lower post-treatment tumor TCRbeta clonality. After neoadjuvant nivolumab, significantly higher T cell clonality (Gini index) was found within PBMCs in non-responders than in responders.

For deep sequencing, PBMC libraries mostly used approximately 0.45 ug of input genomic DNA, with six replicates for each sample. Following the manufacturer's instructions, the team built TCRbeta libraries using the immunoSEQ hsTCRbeta kit. An Illumina NovaSeq 6000 S4 flow cell was used to sequence the final libraries, which had first been combined to 3 nM. On the study's bioinformatics: Raw data preprocessing and quality control were performed with the immunoSEQ Analyzer. The analysis was restricted to productive rearrangements, with each unique CDR3 amino acid sequence defining a clonotype. Repertoire clonality was estimated as the Gini-Simpson index, which was calculated using the R package tcR. Student's t test was used to compare Gini indices, while Pearson correlation assessed associations with tumor size change. Here the immuneACCESS table is served through TCRdb, limited to in-frame sequences with V and J called. Missing clones are a known gap in these copies; in checked studies unresolved V genes cover under half, and the rest lacks a known reason. V and J calls plus clone size are reproduced from that table; the DNA served to infer D and trimming. The table for this sample lists about 42,000 clones; approximately 80% of them were counted only once. 4.5% to 5% of the sample lies in the top ten.

The time point tag for this specimen amounts to: after neoadjuvant nivolumab, at surgical resection. The patients had newly diagnosed stage II-IVA oral cavity squamous cell carcinoma and had not received any prior systemic or radiation treatment. The cohort consisted of patients with HPV-negative, locally advanced oral cavity squamous cell carcinoma. Peripheral blood mononuclear cells were analyzed directly and were not maintained or expanded in culture. Samples came from a longitudinal correlative study of a single-arm phase II trial of neoadjuvant nivolumab in oral cavity squamous cell carcinoma. Subject-matched pre- and post-treatment PBMCs and tumors from three responders and three non-responders were subjected to genomic DNA-based TCRbeta sequencing. Peripheral blood mononuclear cells were collected before nivolumab treatment and again after treatment, at the time of surgery. The Maxwell RSC DNA from Cells kit was used to extract genomic DNA from PBMCs.

From a lookup of the germline V gene, CDR1 and CDR2 are SGHRS and YFSETQ. V is shortened by 4 bases, J by 1 base, and the region joining them spans 11 bases. The CDR3 holds 14 amino acids from the cysteine to the phenylalanine. Only the CDR3 DNA is retained, 42 bases long and in frame from the first base. This sample comprised PBMCs, obtained after nivolumab (anti-PD-1) treatment. The clonotype comes from a person aged 35-79 years with oral cavity squamous cell carcinoma. The chain links TRBV5-1 with TRBJ2-5; tentative D gene TRBD2, with 5 bases matching. The encoded CDR3 is CASSAAGSQETQYF. DNA sequence: TGCGCCAGCAGCGCCGCGGGCAGCCAAGAGACCCAGTACTTC.